The table lists the clone carrying this TCR beta chain with many counts. Its antigen remains unidentified. A Clinical Activity Score of at least 3, a NOSPECS grade of at least 4 and a duration under 3 months were recorded in the ophthalmopathy patients. The CDR3 loop spans 13 amino acids. Germline CDR1 is GTSNPN and CDR2 is SVGIG (reference sequence). Trimming removed 1 base from V and 4 bases from J, with 8 bases in between. These data come from a study of T cells in Graves' hyperthyroidism and ophthalmopathy. Findings and limits, study-wide: Peripheral blood also featured most of the thyroid clonotypes expanded above 0.001.

RNA transcripts served as the template for amplifying TCR beta CDR3 regions. First-round RT-PCR of the TCR CDR3 relied on the HTBI primer set. TCRdb called the multiplex PCR reads again in MiXCR, with one record for every CDR3 protein. The repertoire holds hundreds of thousands of distinct CDR3 sequences, about 20% seen once, with approximately 50% in the top ten. This sequence originates from a man aged 40-49 years with Graves' ophthalmopathy. V gene TRBV30 combines with J gene TRBJ1-5; D call uncertain. Sequencing input: blood. CDR3 in DNA: TGTGCCTGGAGTGAGTCCCCTAATCAGCCCCAGCATTTT. It specifies CAWSESPNQPQHF.